Following are 8 T cell receptor beta chains from one sample sequenced in a study of identifying expanded T cells in peripheral blood. The repertoire was sequenced with immunoSEQ multiplex PCR; TCRdb's copy has only in-frame clones and lacks some. The sample yields around 76,000 clones, about 90% seen once. Sequencing was done on a sample of blood. Source of these receptors: a person aged 18 to 75 in good health.

The chain employs TRBV6-6 and TRBJ1-1; 8 nucleotides align to TRBD1. Germline V gene data show CDR1 as MNHNY and CDR2 as SVGAGI (reference sequence). J was trimmed by 4 bases and V by 5 bases; bases with no gene match: 6. CDR3 length: 14 residues. For the CDR3, the DNA is TGTGCCAGCAGTCACGGACAGGGAGCCACTGAAGCTTTCTTT. This encodes CASSHGQGATEAFF.

The rearrangement joins TRBV30 to TRBJ1-2; TRBD1 might be the D (5 bases). CDR1 GTSNPN and CDR2 SVGIG come from the germline V gene (reference sequence). Deletions cut 1 base from V and 5 bases from J, with 11 bases between. The CDR3 totals 13 residues. The CDR3: CAWSAGRGYGYTF. The CDR3 DNA reads as TGTGCCTGGAGTGCGGGACGGGGGTATGGCTACACCTTC.

The genes are TRBV9 and TRBJ2-3; 12 nucleotides agree with TRBD1. The J segment lost 7 bases and the V segment lost 4 bases, leaving 19 bases of the junction unmatched. CDR1 and CDR2 (germline): SGDLS, YYNGEE. The CDR3 spans 19 residues. This CDR3 reads CASSFQAVVGQGARNTQYF. The CDR3 region has the DNA TGTGCCAGCAGCTTTCAGGCGGTCGTGGGACAGGGGGCGCGGAATACGCAGTATTTT.

This clone has a single count. The chain recombines TRBV19 with TRBJ1-5, with D possibly being TRBD1 (5 bases). In germline, CDR1 is LNHDA, CDR2 SQIVND (reference sequence). V was cut by 4 bases and J by 3 bases, with 10 bases left in between. The CDR3 extends over 14 amino acids. The CDR3, as DNA: TGTGCCAGTAGTACCGGGACGGACAATCAGCCCCAGCATTTT. Amino acid sequence: CASSTGTDNQPQHF.

V gene TRBV27 combines with J gene TRBJ1-1; D is unclear. Germline V gene lookup returns CDR1 MNHEY and CDR2 SMNVEV (reference sequence). There are 13 residues in the CDR3. V lost 5 bases to trimming and J lost 3 bases, with 10 bases between them. The CDR3 DNA reads as TGTGCCAGCAGTACAGATGTGGACACTGAAGCTTTCTTT. Translation gives CASSTDVDTEAFF.

The chain couples TRBV4-3 to TRBJ2-2; D remains ambiguous. Trimming took off 0 bases at V and 5 bases at J, with 7 bases between the two ends. The CDR3 totals 14 residues. The germline V gene encodes CDR1 LGHNA and CDR2 YSLEER. The CDR3 protein is CASSQDSGTGELFF. CDR3 DNA: TGCGCCAGCAGCCAAGATTCCGGGACCGGGGAGCTGTTTTTT.

The chain has TRBV5-5 and TRBJ2-3, with a possible D match to TRBD2 (6 bases). The CDR3 is 16 amino acids. V was clipped by 2 bases and J by 3 bases, with 16 bases between them. Germline V gene sequence: CDR1 SGHKS, CDR2 YYEKEE (reference sequence). CDR3 sequence reads: CASSFRGSLLTDTQYF. CDR3 nucleotide sequence: TGTGCCAGCAGCTTTCGGGGGAGTCTCTTGACAGATACGCAGTATTTT.

The V and J genes are TRBV28 and TRBJ1-1; 10 nucleotides match TRBD1. This CDR3 is built from 19 residues. The germline gives CDR1 MDHEN, CDR2 SYDVKM. V shed 5 bases and J 5 bases; nucleotides not matched to a gene: 20. For the CDR3, the DNA is TGTGCCAGCAGTACCCCAGACAGGGGGCGTACGGTGCGGAGGACTGAAGCTTTCTTT. Amino acids: CASSTPDRGRTVRRTEAFF.